A selection of T cell receptor beta chains follows, all from one sample in a study of CD8 T cells in Susac syndrome. TCRdb itself ran the immunoSEQ multiplex PCR reads through MiXCR, one entry per CDR3 protein. The table includes a few hundred thousand distinct CDR3 sequences, roughly 93% detected once. The sequenced sample was CD4+ T cells from PBMCs. The origin of the receptors is a human donor with Susac syndrome. CDR3s include the opening cysteine and the closing phenylalanine or tryptophan. The order of the fields is D gene, V gene, CDR3 length, clone size, J gene, CDR3 protein, CDR3 DNA. The D gene is left open where the match is weak. Rows give clone size only sometimes, using once, few, many, or a class for an expanded clone.

.	TRBV9	13	.	TRBJ1-4	CASSGDLNEKLFF	TGTGCCAGCAGCGGGGATCTTAATGAAAAACTGTTTTTT
.	TRBV5-1	18	.	TRBJ1-4	CASSFGDPVIRVNEKLFF	TGCGCCAGCAGCTTTGGGGACCCCGTTATACGGGTAAATGAAAAACTGTTTTTT
.	TRBV7-8	11	few	TRBJ1-1	CASSLGTEAFF	TGTGCCAGCAGCTTAGGCACTGAAGCTTTCTTT
TRBD1	TRBV20-1	17	.	TRBJ1-3	CSARRQGAVSSGNTIYF	TGCAGTGCTAGGCGTCAGGGGGCGGTTAGCTCTGGAAACACCATATATTTT
.	TRBV5-5	15	.	TRBJ1-6	CASSLARGSGSPLHF	TGTGCCAGCAGCTTGGCCCGGGGTAGCGGTTCACCCCTCCACTTT
TRBD2	TRBV9	17	.	TRBJ2-2	CASTPGLAVLKGGELFF	TGTGCCAGCACCCCGGGACTAGCGGTATTGAAGGGCGGGGAGCTGTTTTTT
TRBD1	TRBV29-1	14	.	TRBJ1-1	CSVADRGQNTEAFF	TGCAGCGTAGCAGACAGGGGGCAGAACACTGAAGCTTTCTTT
.	TRBV20-1	12	.	TRBJ2-3	CSASGQADTQYF	TGCAGTGCTAGCGGGCAGGCAGATACGCAGTATTTT
.	TRBV10-3	13	.	TRBJ1-5	CAISEAGNQPQHF	TGTGCCATCAGTGAGGCAGGGAATCAGCCCCAGCATTTT
.	TRBV6-6	13	once	TRBJ1-2	CASSSHPNYGYTF	TGTGCCAGCAGTTCGCATCCTAACTATGGCTACACCTTC
.	TRBV7-7	14	.	TRBJ2-1	CASSLDGSDNEQFF	TGTGCTAGCAGCTTAGACGGAAGCGACAATGAGCAGTTCTTC